These 30 T cell receptor beta chains were sequenced from one sample in a study of T cells after yellow fever vaccination. TCRdb analysed the 5' RACE reads with MiXCR anew, one entry per CDR3 protein. Here the sample spans over 65,000 distinct CDR3 sequences, approximately 12% being singletons. The starting material was CD8+ T cells not binding an NS4B(214-222) dextramer, sorted from PBMCs, obtained approximately 22 days after the first yellow fever vaccination. Source of these receptors: a man aged 18 to 30 who received the YFV17D yellow fever vaccine.

This clonotype was observed many times. The J gene is TRBJ2-5, the V gene TRBV4-3, with TRBD2 matching over 12 bases. Germline V lookup: CDR1 LGHNA, CDR2 YSLEER. V shed 0 bases and J 4 bases; nucleotides not matched to a gene: 3. This CDR3 contains 16 residues. DNA for the CDR3: TGCGCCAGCAGCCAAGATCCTAGCGGGGGGGCAGAGACCCAGTACTTC. Amino acids: CASSQDPSGGAETQYF.

The chain has TRBV28 and TRBJ2-7, with 7 bases that match TRBD2. The V gene end was trimmed by 5 bases and the J gene end by 3 bases; junction bases not matched to a gene: 10. CDR3 size: 15 residues. Germline V gene sequence: CDR1 MDHEN, CDR2 SYDVKM. Here the CDR3 DNA reads TGTGCCAGCAGTACAGGACGCAGGACTAGCTACGAGCAGTACGTC. This gives the protein CASSTGRRTSYEQYV.

This clonotype was picked up a small number of times. The CDR3 sequence: CSVEGGTDNEKLFF. The CDR3 coding sequence is TGCAGCGTTGAAGGGGGCACTGATAATGAAAAACTGTTTTTT. The V gene is TRBV29-1, the J gene TRBJ1-4, with D perhaps matching TRBD1 (5 bases). Deletions cut 1 base from V and 4 bases from J, with 10 bases between. CDR1 and CDR2 from the germline V gene are SQVTM and ANQGSEA. The CDR3 has 14 residues.

The chain joins TRBV2 to TRBJ2-1, with a possible D match to TRBD2 (5 bases). The germline V gene encodes CDR1 SNHLY and CDR2 FYNNEI. The CDR3 is 11 amino acids. Trimming took 10 bases from V and 8 from J, leaving 12 bases between them. CDR3 in amino acids: CAIQRVYEQFF. The DNA of the CDR3 is TGTGCCATCCAGAGGGTCTATGAGCAGTTCTTC.

CDR3 loop: CASRPAGGPLYNEQFF. In nucleotides, the CDR3 is TGTGCCAGCAGACCGGCAGGGGGCCCCTTATACAATGAGCAGTTCTTC. This rearrangement joins TRBV7-3 to TRBJ2-1, with 8 bases fitting TRBD1. Germline assignment: CDR1 SGHTA and CDR2 FQGTGA. V was pared by 6 bases and J by 4 bases, with 11 bases of the junction left unmatched. The CDR3 sequence is 16 residues long.

This clonotype was seen only a few times. The gene calls are TRBV4-2 and TRBJ2-2; D may match TRBD1 or TRBD2 (5 bases each). The CDR3 runs to 15 residues. In germline, CDR1 is LGHNA, CDR2 YNFKEQ. V shed 0 bases and J shed 4 bases, with 9 bases lying between them. CDR3: CASSQEGELTGELFF. The CDR3 nucleotides read TGTGCCAGCAGCCAAGAGGGGGAGCTCACCGGGGAGCTGTTTTTT.

This clonotype was detected a few times. The chain uses TRBV12-3 or TRBV12-4 and TRBJ2-1; 9 bases are a match to TRBD1. V trimming: 8 bases; J trimming: 5 bases; junction bases outside the gene matches: 7. The CDR3 totals 14 residues. CDR3 amino acids: CASCWTGVNNEQFF. CDR3 sequence (DNA): TGTGCCAGCTGCTGGACAGGGGTTAACAATGAGCAGTTCTTC.

In DNA form, the CDR3 reads TGTGCCAGCAGGTATAACACCGGGGAGCTGTTTTTT. Encoded protein: CASRYNTGELFF. This chain connects TRBV6-2 or TRBV6-3 to TRBJ2-2; D call uncertain. V was trimmed by 6 bases and J by 2 bases, leaving 4 bases between them. Germline CDR1 is MNHEY and CDR2 is SVGEGT. The CDR3 is made up of 12 amino acids.

This clonotype was counted between two and nine times. The V gene is TRBV11-2, the J gene TRBJ1-1, with D unresolved. With 1 base removed from V and 2 bases from J, the gap between germline ends came to 8 bases. The germline CDR1 and CDR2 sequences are SGHAT and FQNNGV. The CDR3 has 14 amino acids. The CDR3 sequence: CASSLAGSNTEAFF. The CDR3 nucleotides read TGTGCCAGCAGCTTAGCGGGCTCCAACACTGAAGCTTTCTTT.

The table lists this clonotype with a count of one. This chain uses TRBV7-2 with TRBJ2-5; 9 bases match TRBD2. The J segment lost 1 base and the V segment lost 4 bases, leaving 7 bases of the junction unmatched. This CDR3 has 16 amino acids. The V gene's germline CDR1 is SGHTA and CDR2 FQGNSA. The CDR3 region is CASSWSGGPAQETQYF. In DNA form, the CDR3 reads TGTGCCAGCAGCTGGAGCGGGGGGCCCGCCCAAGAGACCCAGTACTTC. Full variable domain (missing parts from reference TRBV7-2 and TRBJ2-5): GAGVSQSPSNKVTEKGKDVELRCDPISGHTALYWYRQSLGQGLEFLIYFQGNSAPDKSGLPSDRFSAERTGGSVSTLTIQRTQQEDSAVYLCASSWSGGPAQETQYFGPGTRLLVL.

The CDR3 nucleotides read TGTGCCAGCAGTTTCGGGACACCGTATCAGCCCCAGCATTTT. Amino acid sequence: CASSFGTPYQPQHF. The chain has TRBV27 and TRBJ1-5; the D gene is possibly TRBD1 (6 bases). Per the germline V gene, CDR1 is MNHEY and CDR2 is SMNVEV (reference sequence). Trimming stripped 3 bases from V and 5 bases from J, with 11 bases between. The CDR3 runs 14 residues.

The V gene is TRBV4-1, the J gene TRBJ2-7, with a weak D call TRBD2 (5 bases). Germline values: CDR1 MGHRA, CDR2 YSYEKL. This CDR3 has 14 residues. V gave up 4 bases and J gave up 4 bases, with 14 bases separating them. The CDR3 DNA reads TGCGCCAGCAGCCCGCTTCCGACTATTTACGAGCAGTACTTC. Its protein is CASSPLPTIYEQYF.

The sample holds a few counts of this clonotype. The rearrangement joins TRBV4-1 to TRBJ1-1; D remains unclear. The V gene's germline CDR1 is MGHRA and CDR2 YSYEKL. The CDR3 loop spans 15 amino acids. With 6 bases removed from V and 1 base from J, the gap between germline ends came to 15 bases. In DNA, the CDR3 is TGCGCCAGCAGTCAACGGGGATTACCGAACACTGAAGCTTTCTTT. Translating it yields CASSQRGLPNTEAFF.

This clonotype was counted a few times. V is TRBV7-9 and J is TRBJ2-7; possibly TRBD1 for D (6 bases). Trimming cost V 2 bases and J 1 base, with 12 bases left between them. Germline lookup yields CDR1 SEHNR and CDR2 FQNEAQ (reference sequence). This CDR3 spans 15 amino acids. The CDR3 coding sequence is TGTGCCAGCAGCTTACAGGGGAGCCCTTCCTACGAGCAGTACTTC. It yields the protein CASSLQGSPSYEQYF.

This clonotype was seen only a few times. The chain carries TRBV5-4 and TRBJ1-2; a possible D gene is TRBD1 (5 bases). CDR1 and CDR2 (germline): SGHNT, YYREEE (reference sequence). Deletions cut 4 bases from V and 6 bases from J, with 22 bases between. The CDR3 covers 16 residues. CDR3: CASSLSLLDSTHGYTF. The CDR3 DNA sequence: TGTGCCAGCAGCCTTTCCCTGCTCGACAGTACTCATGGCTACACCTTC.

This rearrangement joins TRBV4-2 to TRBJ2-1; D may be TRBD2 (5 bases). The CDR3 is 13 residues long. The V and J ends lost 8 bases and 4 bases respectively, with 12 bases between them. Per the germline V gene, CDR1 is LGHNA and CDR2 is YNFKEQ. CDR3 loop: CASGVPGYNEQFF. In nucleotides, the CDR3 is TGTGCCAGCGGCGTACCGGGGTACAATGAGCAGTTCTTC.

There are a few counts of this clonotype. V is TRBV23-1 and J is TRBJ2-3; the D is unclear. TRBV23-1 is marked as an open reading frame, function uncertain. CDR3 length: 16 amino acids. The V and J ends lost 6 bases and 2 bases respectively, with 18 bases between them. The chain's CDR3 is CASSPDRSPFTDTQYF. In nucleotides, the CDR3 is TGCGCCAGCAGCCCGGACCGGTCTCCTTTCACAGATACGCAGTATTTT.

This chain uses TRBV29-1 with TRBJ1-4; tentative D call: TRBD1 (5 bases). The V end lost 7 bases, the J end lost 7 bases, and 16 bases lay between the germline ends. Germline V gene sequence: CDR1 SQVTM, CDR2 ANQGSEA. The CDR3 loop spans 13 amino acids. For the CDR3, the DNA is TGCAGCGCCCCTGAAGGGGCTGGTGAAAAACTGTTTTTT. Amino acids: CSAPEGAGEKLFF. The complete variable domain, with remaining parts taken from reference TRBV29-1 and TRBJ1-4, reads SAVISQKPSRDICQRGTSLTIQCQVDSQVTMMFWYRQQPGQSLTLIATANQGSEATYESGFVIDKFPISRPNLTFSTLTVSNMSPEDSSIYLCSAPEGAGEKLFFGSGTQLSVL.

The rearrangement joins TRBV4-2 to TRBJ2-4, with D tentatively TRBD1 or TRBD2 (5 bases each). Per the germline V gene, CDR1 is LGHNA and CDR2 is YNFKEQ. The ends were cut back, 1 base at V and 2 bases at J, with 15 bases in the middle. CDR3 length: 17 amino acids. The CDR3 sequence: CASSQALGDAPKNIQYF. The CDR3 DNA is TGTGCCAGCAGCCAAGCTTTGGGGGACGCACCCAAAAACATTCAGTACTTC.

This clonotype occurred a few times. This chain connects TRBV5-1 to TRBJ2-3, with D unclear. Trimming took 0 bases from V and 4 from J, leaving 12 bases between them. The germline V gene has CDR1 SGHRS and CDR2 YFSETQ. The CDR3 sequence is 15 residues long. In DNA, the CDR3 is TGCGCCAGCAGCTTGGAGGGTAGCAGCCCAGATACGCAGTATTTT. It yields the protein CASSLEGSSPDTQYF.

This chain connects TRBV5-1 to TRBJ2-7; 8 bases agree with TRBD1. The J segment lost 2 bases and the V segment lost 5 bases, leaving 3 bases of the junction unmatched. The CDR3 runs 13 residues. Germline CDR1 and CDR2: SGHRS and YFSETQ. CDR3 loop: CASRAQGAYEQYF. The DNA for the CDR3 is TGCGCCAGCAGAGCACAGGGGGCCTACGAGCAGTACTTC.

This rearrangement joins TRBV4-1 to TRBJ2-1; 11 bases fit TRBD2. J gave up 2 bases and V 5 bases, and 5 bases lay outside the gene matches. The germline CDR1 and CDR2 sequences are MGHRA and YSYEKL. The CDR3 totals 16 residues. CDR3 DNA sequence: TGCGCCAGCAGCTACTTGACTAGCGGGACCTACAATGAGCAGTTCTTC. It encodes CASSYLTSGTYNEQFF.

The J gene is TRBJ2-1, the V gene TRBV7-2, with 8 nucleotides matching TRBD1. V lost 2 bases to trimming and J lost 3 bases; unmatched junction nucleotides: 6. This CDR3 has 16 amino acids. Per the germline V gene, CDR1 is SGHTA and CDR2 is FQGNSA. CDR3 in DNA: TGTGCCAGCAGCTTACGTGCAGGGGGCGGCTACAATGAGCAGTTCTTC. It codes for CASSLRAGGGYNEQFF.

This clonotype was picked up a small number of times. V usage is TRBV10-3 and J usage is TRBJ2-1, with D possibly being TRBD1 or TRBD2 (7 bases each). This CDR3 is 18 amino acids long. V shed 4 bases and J shed 0 bases, with 19 bases lying between them. Looked up from germline, CDR1 is ENHRY and CDR2 is SYGVKD. The CDR3, as DNA: TGTGCCATCAGTGGTGACAGGGAACGGGGGGCCTCCTACAATGAGCAGTTCTTC. The encoded protein is CAISGDRERGASYNEQFF.

This clonotype was seen ten or more times. The rearrangement joins TRBV4-1 to TRBJ2-1, with D possibly TRBD2 on 5 matching bases. Deletions cut 0 bases from V and 5 bases from J, with 8 bases between. The CDR3 is made up of 14 amino acids. The V gene's germline CDR1 is MGHRA and CDR2 YSYEKL. CDR3 DNA: TGCGCCAGCAGCCAAGATCCCGGGGACAATGAGCAGTTCTTC. Encoded protein: CASSQDPGDNEQFF.

This chain uses TRBV5-1 with TRBJ2-1, with 10 bases aligning to TRBD1. Unmatched junction bases numbered 6, after V lost 3 bases and J lost 6 bases. The CDR3 extends over 15 amino acids. CDR1 and CDR2 (germline): SGHRS, YFSETQ. This CDR3 reads CASSSGQGSRNEQFF. CDR3 sequence (DNA): TGCGCCAGCAGCTCGGGACAGGGGAGTCGCAATGAGCAGTTCTTC.

The chain joins TRBV14 to TRBJ2-3; D is undetermined. The CDR3 has 16 amino acids. Trimming removed 3 bases from V and 4 bases from J, with 17 bases in between. CDR1 and CDR2 (germline): SGHDN, FVKESK. CDR3 sequence (DNA): TGTGCCAGCAGCCATAAGGTGCTAGTTGGCGCAGATACGCAGTATTTT. It specifies CASSHKVLVGADTQYF. The whole variable domain, filled in from reference TRBV14 and TRBJ2-3, reads EAGVTQFPSHSVIEKGQTVTLRCDPISGHDNLYWYRRVMGKEIKFLLHFVKESKQDESGMPNNRFLAERTGGTYSTLKVQPAELEDSGVYFCASSHKVLVGADTQYFGPGTRLTVL.

This clonotype was seen only a few times. The rearrangement links TRBV12-3 or TRBV12-4 to TRBJ1-1; D unclear. The CDR3 sequence is 12 residues long. V lost 5 bases to trimming and J lost 4 bases, with 8 bases between them. This CDR3 reads CASSRGGTEAFF. The DNA of the CDR3 is TGTGCCAGCAGTCGAGGTGGCACTGAAGCTTTCTTT.

This clonotype has more than one count but fewer than ten. The chain couples TRBV5-1 to TRBJ2-3, with no clear D. Trimming took 5 bases from V and 4 from J, leaving 11 bases between them. The CDR3 runs 13 residues. Germline V gene sequence: CDR1 SGHRS, CDR2 YFSETQ. The CDR3 nucleotides are TGCGCCAGCAGTGTCTACTCCCCAGATACGCAGTATTTT. Residues: CASSVYSPDTQYF.

The chain carries TRBV3-1 and TRBJ2-1, with 8 nucleotides matching TRBD2. CDR1 and CDR2 (germline): LGHDT, YNNKEL (reference sequence). J gave up 0 bases and V 3 bases, and 16 bases lay outside the gene matches. The length of the CDR3 is 20 residues. CDR3 in amino acids: CASSHPGRGFRAGSYNEQFF. In DNA, the CDR3 is TGTGCCAGCAGCCATCCCGGGAGGGGCTTCCGCGCGGGCTCCTACAATGAGCAGTTCTTC.